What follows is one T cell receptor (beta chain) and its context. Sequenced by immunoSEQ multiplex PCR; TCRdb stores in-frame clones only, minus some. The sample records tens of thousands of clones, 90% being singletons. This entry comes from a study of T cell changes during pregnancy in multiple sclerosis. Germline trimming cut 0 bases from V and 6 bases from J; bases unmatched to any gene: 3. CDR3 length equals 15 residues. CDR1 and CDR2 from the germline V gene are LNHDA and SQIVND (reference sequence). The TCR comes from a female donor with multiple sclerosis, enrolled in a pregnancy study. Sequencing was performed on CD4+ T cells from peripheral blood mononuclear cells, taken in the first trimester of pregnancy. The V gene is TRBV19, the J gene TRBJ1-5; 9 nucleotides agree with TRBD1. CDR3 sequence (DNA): TGTGCCAGTAGTATAGAACAGGGGGCCGCTCAGCCCCAGCATTTT. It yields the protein CASSIEQGAAQPQHF.